The subject of this entry is one T cell receptor (beta chain). Germline V CDR1 and CDR2: SEHNR, FQNEAQ (reference sequence). The CDR3 contains 16 residues. V lost 4 bases to trimming and J lost 0 bases, with 15 bases between them. The sample belongs to a study of long-term antiretroviral therapy in people with HIV. With survey level as its setting, the immunoSEQ assay was v3.0. Some clones are missing from TCRdb's copy, which holds only in-frame ones; the method was immunoSEQ multiplex PCR. The sample contains 20,000 to 30,000 clones, around 90% of which appear only once. The sample in question was unsorted PBMCs, obtained more than 4.3 years after starting antiretroviral therapy. This TCR came from a young man with HIV. This chain joins TRBV7-9 and TRBJ1-1; no clear D gene. The CDR3 sequence is CASSSKGGKMNTEAFF. Written as DNA, the CDR3 is TGTGCCAGCAGCTCCAAAGGTGGGAAGATGAACACTGAAGCTTTCTTT.